By share, the clone carrying this T cell receptor beta chain ranks as medium-sized (0.01 to 0.1%). This record belongs to a study of CXCR3 chemokines and chemotherapy response in bladder cancer. Trimming took 5 bases from V and 3 from J, leaving 11 bases between them. The CDR3 is made up of 15 amino acids. From germline, CDR1 is MNHEY and CDR2 SMNVEV (reference sequence). Using its own MiXCR run on the PCR reads, TCRdb lists one record per CDR3 protein. The data hold 2,000 to 3,000 distinct CDR3 sequences, with around 7.4% observed a single time. Sample collection was performed from a patient whose treatment included neoadjuvant chemotherapy. The receptor's source is a human donor with bladder cancer that responded to neoadjuvant chemotherapy. The gene calls are TRBV27 and TRBJ1-6; D call uncertain. Written as DNA, the CDR3 is TGTGCCAGCAGTCCCCGAATGGGCTATAATTCACCCCTCCACTTT. As protein: CASSPRMGYNSPLHF.